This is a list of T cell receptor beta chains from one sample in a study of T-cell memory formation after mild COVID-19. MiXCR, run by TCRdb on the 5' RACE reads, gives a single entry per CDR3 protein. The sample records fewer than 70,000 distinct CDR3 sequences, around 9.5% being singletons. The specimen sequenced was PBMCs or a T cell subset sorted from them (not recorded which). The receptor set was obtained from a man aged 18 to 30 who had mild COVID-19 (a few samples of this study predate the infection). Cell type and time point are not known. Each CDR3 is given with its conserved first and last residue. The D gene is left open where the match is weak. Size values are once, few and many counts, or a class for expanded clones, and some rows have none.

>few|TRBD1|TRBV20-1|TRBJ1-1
TGCAGTGCTAGAGTACAGGGGGGGAGCACTGAAGCTTTCTTT
CSARVQGGSTEAFF
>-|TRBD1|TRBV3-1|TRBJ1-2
TGTGCCAGCAGCCCCGGGACAGGGGGCTTTGGCTACACCTTC
CASSPGTGGFGYTF
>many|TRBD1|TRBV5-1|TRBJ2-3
TGCGCCAGCGCCTCCGGGACAGGGCATAGCACAGATACGCAGTATTTT
CASASGTGHSTDTQYF
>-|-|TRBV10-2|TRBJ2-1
TGCGCCAGCATTCAAGCTAGTGGCAATGAGCAGTTCTTC
CASIQASGNEQFF
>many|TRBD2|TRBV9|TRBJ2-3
TGTGCCAGCACCCCGGGGGGGGCAATCACAGATACGCAGTATTTT
CASTPGGAITDTQYF
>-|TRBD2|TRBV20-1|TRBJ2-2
TGCAGTGCTTCATCAGTAGCGGGGGGGCCTGGCGGGGAGCTGTTTTTT
CSASSVAGGPGGELFF
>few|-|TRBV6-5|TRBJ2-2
TGTGCCAGCAGTTCGACGCGGAGGCCCGCAACCGGGGAGCTGTTTTTT
CASSSTRRPATGELFF
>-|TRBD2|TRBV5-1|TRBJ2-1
TGCGCCAGCAGCTTGGAGGCTAGCGGGGGGTATAATGAGCAGTTCTTC
CASSLEASGGYNEQFF
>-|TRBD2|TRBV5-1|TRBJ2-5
TGCGCCAGCAGCTTGGTGCTCGGGGCCCCTAGCGGGGAAGAGACCCAGTACTTC
CASSLVLGAPSGEETQYF
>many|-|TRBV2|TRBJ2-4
TGTGCCAGCAGAGGGGATCCGGGGGCACGCAACATTCAGTACTTC
CASRGDPGARNIQYF
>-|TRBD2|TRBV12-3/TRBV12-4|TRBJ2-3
TGTGCCAGCAGCTGGACTAGCGGACCCGCAGATACGCAGTATTTT
CASSWTSGPADTQYF
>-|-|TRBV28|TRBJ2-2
TGTGCCAGCAGTTTAGCAGGGGAGAACACCGGGGAGCTGTTTTTT
CASSLAGENTGELFF
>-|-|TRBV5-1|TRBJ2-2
TGCGCCAGCAGCACTGTCGAAGGTTACGGGGAGCTGTTTTTT
CASSTVEGYGELFF
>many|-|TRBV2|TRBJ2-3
TGTGCCAGCAGTGAACAAGGAACAGATACGCAGTATTTT
CASSEQGTDTQYF
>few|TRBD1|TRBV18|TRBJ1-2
TGTGCCAGCTCACAAGACAGGGAAGTGTATGGCTACACCTTC
CASSQDREVYGYTF
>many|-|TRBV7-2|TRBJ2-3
TGTGCCAGCAGCTTGGCGGGGCCCAGCACAGATACGCAGTATTTT
CASSLAGPSTDTQYF
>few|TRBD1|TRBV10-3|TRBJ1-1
TGTGCCATCAGTGAGTCGATTTCTCACAGGGGGCGGGACACTGAAGCTTTCTTT
CAISESISHRGRDTEAFF
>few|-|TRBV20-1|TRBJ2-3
TGCAGTGCCGTACCAATCACTTCAGCGGATACGCAGTATTTT
CSAVPITSADTQYF
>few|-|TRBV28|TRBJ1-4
TGTGCCAGCAGTTTAGGTGTGGGGTCTGCAACTAATGAAAAACTGTTTTTT
CASSLGVGSATNEKLFF
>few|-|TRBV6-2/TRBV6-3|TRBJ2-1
TGTGCCAGCAGTTCCCAGGGCGTCCAGTACAATGAGCAGTTCTTC
CASSSQGVQYNEQFF
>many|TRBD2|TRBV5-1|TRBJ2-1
TGCGCCAGCAGCGGTAGCGGGGGGAGTTATGTTGAGCAGTTCTTC
CASSGSGGSYVEQFF
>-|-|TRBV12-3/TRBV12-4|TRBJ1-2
TGTGCCAGCAGTTTGACGGTGGGGTATGGCTACACCTTC
CASSLTVGYGYTF
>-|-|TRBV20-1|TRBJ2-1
TGCAGTGCCCAGATCAATGAGCAGTTCTTC
CSAQINEQFF
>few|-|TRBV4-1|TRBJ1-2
TGCGCCAGCAGCCAAGAGGGGTATGGCTACACCTTC
CASSQEGYGYTF
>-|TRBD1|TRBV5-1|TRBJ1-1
TGCGCCAGCAGCTTGTATGGGCCAGGGGGTCGCACTGAAGCTTTCTTT
CASSLYGPGGRTEAFF
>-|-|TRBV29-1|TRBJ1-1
TGCAGCGTTGACAGGTACACTGAAGCTTTCTTT
CSVDRYTEAFF
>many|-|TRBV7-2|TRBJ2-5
TGTGCCAGCAGCGCCAGGCCTCAAGAGACCCAGTACTTC
CASSARPQETQYF
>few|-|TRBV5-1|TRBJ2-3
TGCGCCAGCAGCTCCCCCGAGGGGGCGGGGGATACGCAGTATTTT
CASSSPEGAGDTQYF
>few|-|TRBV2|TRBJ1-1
TGTGCCAGCAGTGGCGTAAGGGACACTGAAGCTTTCTTT
CASSGVRDTEAFF
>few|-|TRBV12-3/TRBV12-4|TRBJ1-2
TGTGCCAGCAGTTTAGTTTTAGGGGCGGAGGGGGGCTACACCTTC
CASSLVLGAEGGYTF
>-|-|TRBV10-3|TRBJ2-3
TGTGCCTCTGGGCTACAGGACACTAATACGCAGTATTTT
CASGLQDTNTQYF
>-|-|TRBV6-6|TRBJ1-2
TGTGCCAGCAATCCGACAGCCTATGGCTACACCTTC
CASNPTAYGYTF
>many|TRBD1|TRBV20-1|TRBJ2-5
TGCAGTGCTAGAGATCACAGGGGTGAAGAGACCCAGTACTTC
CSARDHRGEETQYF
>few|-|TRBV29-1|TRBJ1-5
TGCAGCGTCGGTGACAGTCAGCCCCAGCATTTT
CSVGDSQPQHF
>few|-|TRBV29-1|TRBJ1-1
TGCAGCGTTGAAGATTCACCGGCCACTGAAGCTTTCTTT
CSVEDSPATEAFF
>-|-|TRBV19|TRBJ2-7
TGTGCCAGTAGTAGCCCCCGGGACACCACCTACGAGCAGTACTTC
CASSSPRDTTYEQYF
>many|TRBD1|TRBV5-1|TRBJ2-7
TGCGCCAGCAGCCGGGGACAGGGAGTAGACGAGCAGTACTTC
CASSRGQGVDEQYF
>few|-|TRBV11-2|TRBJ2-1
TGTGCCAGCAGCTTAAGAGTTTCCTACAATGAGCAGTTCTTC
CASSLRVSYNEQFF
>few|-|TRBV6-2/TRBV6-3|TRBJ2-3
TGTGCCAGCAGTCCACCGGGCACAGATACGCAGTATTTT
CASSPPGTDTQYF
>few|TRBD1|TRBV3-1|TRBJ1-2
TGTGCCAGCAGCCTTCGGGACAGGGGGGAAGGCTACACCTTC
CASSLRDRGEGYTF
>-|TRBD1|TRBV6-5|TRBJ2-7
TGTGCCAGCAGTTACCAAGGACAGGGCTACGAGCAGTACTTC
CASSYQGQGYEQYF
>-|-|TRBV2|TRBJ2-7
TGTGCCAGCAGGGCCGGGATGAACAACGAGCAGTACTTC
CASRAGMNNEQYF
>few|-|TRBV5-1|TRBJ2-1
TGCGCCAGCAGCTTGCGGGGGTATCAATCCCGTACTCTCATTACCTCCTACAATGAGCAGTTCTTC
CASSLRGYQSRTLITSYNEQFF
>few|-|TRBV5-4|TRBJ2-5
TGTGCCAGCAGCTTGGACCTGACTAGTATCCAAGAGACCCAGTACTTC
CASSLDLTSIQETQYF
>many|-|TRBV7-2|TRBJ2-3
TGTGCCAGCAGCTTATCGAGGGGCAGCACAGATACGCAGTATTTT
CASSLSRGSTDTQYF